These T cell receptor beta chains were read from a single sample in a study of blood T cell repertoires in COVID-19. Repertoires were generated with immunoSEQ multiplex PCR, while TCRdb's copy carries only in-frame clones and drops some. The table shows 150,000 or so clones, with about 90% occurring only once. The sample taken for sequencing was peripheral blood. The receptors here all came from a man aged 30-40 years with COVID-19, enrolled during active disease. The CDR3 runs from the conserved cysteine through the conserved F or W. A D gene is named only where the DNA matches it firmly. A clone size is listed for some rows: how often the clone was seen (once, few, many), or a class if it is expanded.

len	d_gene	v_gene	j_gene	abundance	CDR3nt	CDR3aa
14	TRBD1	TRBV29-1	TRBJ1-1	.	TGCAGCGTAGGGACAGGGGGACGAAACACTGAAGCTTTCTTT	CSVGTGGRNTEAFF
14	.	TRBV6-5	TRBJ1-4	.	TGTGCCAGCAGTTTATATGCAACTAATGAAAAACTGTTTTTT	CASSLYATNEKLFF
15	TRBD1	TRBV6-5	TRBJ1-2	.	TGTGCCAGCAGTTACTCTCAGGGGGACAACTATGGCTACACCTTC	CASSYSQGDNYGYTF
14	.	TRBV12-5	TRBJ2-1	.	TGTGCTAGCGGGGGGCACCTCCCCTCCAATGAGCAGTTCTTC	CASGGHLPSNEQFF
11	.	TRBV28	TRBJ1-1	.	TGTGCCGGTGGGACACCCGTTGAAGCTTTCTTT	CAGGTPVEAFF
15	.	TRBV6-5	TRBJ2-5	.	TGTGCCAGCAGTTCACAGGGGGGGGCCCAAGAGACCCAGTACTTC	CASSSQGGAQETQYF
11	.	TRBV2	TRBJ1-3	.	TGTGCCAGCAGCGGTGGAAACACCATATATTTT	CASSGGNTIYF
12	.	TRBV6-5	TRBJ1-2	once	TGTGCCAGCAATACACCAAGGGGCGGCTACACCTTC	CASNTPRGGYTF
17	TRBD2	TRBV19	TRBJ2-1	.	TGTGCCAGTAGTATAATGGGACTAGCGGGAGGGCCGAATGAGCAGTTCTTC	CASSIMGLAGGPNEQFF
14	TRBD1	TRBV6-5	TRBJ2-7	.	TGTGCCAGCAGTACATGGACAGGACTCGGCGAGCAGTACTTC	CASSTWTGLGEQYF
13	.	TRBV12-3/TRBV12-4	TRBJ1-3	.	TGTGCCAGCAGTTTGTCGGACAGTAAAACCATATATTTT	CASSLSDSKTIYF
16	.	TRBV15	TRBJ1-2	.	TGTGCCACCAGCAGAGATCTAGTGACCGCGAACTATGGCTACACCTTC	CATSRDLVTANYGYTF
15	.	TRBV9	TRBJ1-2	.	TGTGCCAGCAGCGTAACAGTAGGATCGAGCTATGGCTACACCTTC	CASSVTVGSSYGYTF
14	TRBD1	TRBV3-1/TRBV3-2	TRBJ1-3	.	TGTGCCAGCAGCCAAGGACAGGGAGGAAACACCATATATTTT	CASSQGQGGNTIYF
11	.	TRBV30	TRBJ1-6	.	TGTGCCTGGAGAACATCGAAAGAAATCCACTTT	CAWRTSKEIHF
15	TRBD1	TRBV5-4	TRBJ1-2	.	TGTGCCAGCAGCCCTGGGCAACAGGGGGCGGGGGGCTACACCTTC	CASSPGQQGAGGYTF
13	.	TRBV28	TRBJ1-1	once	TGTGCCAGCAGTCTAGACAGGACCTCTGAAGCTTTCTTT	CASSLDRTSEAFF
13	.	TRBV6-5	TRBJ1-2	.	TGTGCCAGCAGTTACCGAGGACAGCGAGCCCCTATTTTC	CASSYRGQRAPIF
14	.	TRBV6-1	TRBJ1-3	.	TGTGCCAGCAGTGAAGGGAGCTCTGGAAACACCATATATTTT	CASSEGSSGNTIYF
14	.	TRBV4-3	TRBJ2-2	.	TGCGCCAGCAGCCACGTACAGAACACCGGGGAGCTGTTTTTT	CASSHVQNTGELFF
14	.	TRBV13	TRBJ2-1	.	TGTGCCAGCAGCCCCACCGGGGTAATGGGTGAGCAGTTCTTC	CASSPTGVMGEQFF
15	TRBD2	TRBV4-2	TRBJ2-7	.	TGTGCCAGCAGCCAAGATGGGGGGGATCTTTACGAGCAGTACTTC	CASSQDGGDLYEQYF
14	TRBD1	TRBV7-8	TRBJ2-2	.	TGTGCCAGCAGCCACAGGGGGCGCGGCGGGGAGCTGTTTTTT	CASSHRGRGGELFF
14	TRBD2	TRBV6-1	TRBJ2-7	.	TGTGCCAGTTACGGGGGGGACACAATCTACGAGCAGTACTTC	CASYGGDTIYEQYF
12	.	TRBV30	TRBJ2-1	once	TGTGCCTGGAGCGGGGTCTACAATGAGCAGTTCTTC	CAWSGVYNEQFF
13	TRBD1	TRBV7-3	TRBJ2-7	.	TGTGCCAGCAGCCGGGACAGGGTGGACGAGCAGTACTTC	CASSRDRVDEQYF
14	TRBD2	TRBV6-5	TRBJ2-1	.	TGTGCCAGCAGTTATCGCGGACTAGTTGGTGAGCAGTTCTTC	CASSYRGLVGEQFF
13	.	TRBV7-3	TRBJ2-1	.	TGTGCCAGCAGCCGGAGTGAGCTGGATGAGCAGTTCTTC	CASSRSELDEQFF
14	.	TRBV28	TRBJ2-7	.	TGTGCCAGCAGTTTATCGGGGGTTCCATACGAGCAGTACTTC	CASSLSGVPYEQYF
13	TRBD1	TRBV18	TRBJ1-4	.	TGTGCCAGCTCAGCCGGGACAGATGAAAAACTGTTTTTT	CASSAGTDEKLFF
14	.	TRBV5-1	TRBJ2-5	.	TGCGCCAGCAGCTGGGGGGTGGGGAAAGAGACCCAGTACTTC	CASSWGVGKETQYF
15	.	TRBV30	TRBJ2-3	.	TGTGCCTGGACCGAGCTGGGGCGGATCACAGATACGCAGTATTTT	CAWTELGRITDTQYF
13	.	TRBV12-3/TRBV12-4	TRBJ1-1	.	TGTGCCAGCAGGGGTGTGGCGGGGACTGAAGCTTTCTTT	CASRGVAGTEAFF
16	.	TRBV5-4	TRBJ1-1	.	TGTGCCAGCAGCTTGGCCCGACACTCCGGAGGCACTGAAGCTTTCTTT	CASSLARHSGGTEAFF
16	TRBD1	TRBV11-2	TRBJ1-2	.	TGTGCCAGCAGCCTTGATACGGGGGGACAGGCTAATGGCTACACCTTC	CASSLDTGGQANGYTF
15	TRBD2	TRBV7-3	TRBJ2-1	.	TGTGCCAGCAGCCCCGGGACTAGCGGGAACAATGAGCAGTTCTTC	CASSPGTSGNNEQFF
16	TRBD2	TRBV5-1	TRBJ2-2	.	TGCGCCAGCAGCCCGAGGACTAGCGGGTACACCGGGGAGCTGTTTTTT	CASSPRTSGYTGELFF
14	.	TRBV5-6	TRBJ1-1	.	TGTGCCAGCCGAGACCCTGGCAGGGCGACTGAAGCTTTCTTT	CASRDPGRATEAFF
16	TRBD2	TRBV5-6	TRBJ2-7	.	TGTGCCAGCAGCTTGGGCAGCGGGGGGCCCTCCTACGAGCAGTACTTC	CASSLGSGGPSYEQYF
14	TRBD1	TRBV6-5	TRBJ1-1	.	TGTGCCAGCAGTACAGGGGGGTGGAACACTGAAGCTTTCTTT	CASSTGGWNTEAFF
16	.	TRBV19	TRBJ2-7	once	TGTGCCAGTAGTGAGACTCCGCGGGCAGGCCTCTACGAGCAGTACTTC	CASSETPRAGLYEQYF
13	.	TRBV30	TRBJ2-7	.	TGTGCCTGGACCATACAGGGAGCCTACGAGCAGTACTTC	CAWTIQGAYEQYF
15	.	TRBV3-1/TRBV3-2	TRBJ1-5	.	TGTGCCAGCAGCCCAGGGTCCAATAGCAATCAGCCCCAGCATTTT	CASSPGSNSNQPQHF
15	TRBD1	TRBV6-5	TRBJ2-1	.	TGTGCCAGCAGCCCGACAGGGGGTTCCTACAATGAGCAGTTCTTC	CASSPTGGSYNEQFF
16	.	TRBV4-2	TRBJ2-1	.	TGTGCCAGCAGCCAAGAAGCTACCTACTCCTACAATGAGCAGTTCTTC	CASSQEATYSYNEQFF
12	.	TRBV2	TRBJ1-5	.	TGTGCCAGCCGTTGGAGTGGGCAGCCCCAGCATTTT	CASRWSGQPQHF